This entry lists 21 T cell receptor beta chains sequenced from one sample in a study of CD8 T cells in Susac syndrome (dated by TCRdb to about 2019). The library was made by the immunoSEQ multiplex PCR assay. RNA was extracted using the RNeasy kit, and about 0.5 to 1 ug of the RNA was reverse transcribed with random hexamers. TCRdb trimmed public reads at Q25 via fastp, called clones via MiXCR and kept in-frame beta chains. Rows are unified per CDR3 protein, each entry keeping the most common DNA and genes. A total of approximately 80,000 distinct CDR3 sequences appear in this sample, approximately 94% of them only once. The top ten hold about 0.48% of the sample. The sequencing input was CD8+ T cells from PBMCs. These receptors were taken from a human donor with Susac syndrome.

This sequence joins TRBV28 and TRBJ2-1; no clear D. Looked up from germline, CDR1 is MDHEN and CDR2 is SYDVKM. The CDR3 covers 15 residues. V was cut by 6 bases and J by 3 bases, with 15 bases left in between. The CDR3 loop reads CASSLTPMGYNEQFF. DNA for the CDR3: TGTGCCAGCAGCCTGACCCCGATGGGCTACAATGAGCAGTTCTTC.

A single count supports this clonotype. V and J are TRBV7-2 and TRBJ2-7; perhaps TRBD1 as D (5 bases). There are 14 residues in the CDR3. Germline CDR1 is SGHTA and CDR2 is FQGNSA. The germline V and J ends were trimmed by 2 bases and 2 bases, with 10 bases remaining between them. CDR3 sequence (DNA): TGTGCCAGCAGCTTACTCGGACATACCTACGAGCAGTACTTC. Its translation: CASSLLGHTYEQYF.

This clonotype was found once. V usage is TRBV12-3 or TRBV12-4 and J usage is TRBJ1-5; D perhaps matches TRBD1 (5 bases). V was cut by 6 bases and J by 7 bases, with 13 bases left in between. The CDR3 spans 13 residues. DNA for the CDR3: TGTGCCAGCAGCCTGGGGGGGAAACAGCCCCAGCATTTT. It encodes CASSLGGKQPQHF.

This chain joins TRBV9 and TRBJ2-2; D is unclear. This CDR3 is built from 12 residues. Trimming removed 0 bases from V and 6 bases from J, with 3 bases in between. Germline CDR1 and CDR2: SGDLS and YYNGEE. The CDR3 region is CASSVGPGELFF. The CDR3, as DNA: TGTGCCAGCAGCGTAGGTCCCGGGGAGCTGTTTTTT. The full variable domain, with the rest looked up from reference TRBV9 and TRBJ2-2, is DSGVTQTPKHLITATGQRVTLRCSPRSGDLSVYWYQQSLDQGLQFLIQYYNGEERAKGNILERFSAQQFPDLHSELNLSSLELGDSALYFCASSVGPGELFFGEGSRLTVL.

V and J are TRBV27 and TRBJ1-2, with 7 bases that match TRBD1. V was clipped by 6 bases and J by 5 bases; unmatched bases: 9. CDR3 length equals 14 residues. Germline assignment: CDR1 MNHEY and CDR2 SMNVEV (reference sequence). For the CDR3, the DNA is TGTGCCAGCAGCGGACAGGCTGGCGGGTATGGCTACACCTTC. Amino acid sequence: CASSGQAGGYGYTF.

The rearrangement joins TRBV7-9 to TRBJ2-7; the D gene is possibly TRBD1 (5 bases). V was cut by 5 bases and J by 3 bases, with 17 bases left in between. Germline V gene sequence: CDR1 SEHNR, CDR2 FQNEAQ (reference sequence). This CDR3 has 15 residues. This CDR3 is CASSLRIRGVYEQYF. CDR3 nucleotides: TGTGCCAGCAGCCTCCGGATAAGGGGCGTCTACGAGCAGTACTTC.

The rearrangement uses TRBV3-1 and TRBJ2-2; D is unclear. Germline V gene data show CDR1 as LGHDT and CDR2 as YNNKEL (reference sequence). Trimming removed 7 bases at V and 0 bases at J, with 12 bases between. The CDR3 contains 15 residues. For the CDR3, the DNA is TGTGCCAGCACCCTTGAGGAGACGAACACCGGGGAGCTGTTTTTT. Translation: CASTLEETNTGELFF.

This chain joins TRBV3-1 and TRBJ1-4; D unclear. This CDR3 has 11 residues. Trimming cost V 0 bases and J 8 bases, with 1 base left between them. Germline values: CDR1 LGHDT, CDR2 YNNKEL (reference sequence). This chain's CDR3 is CASSQDEKLFF. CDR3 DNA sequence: TGTGCCAGCAGCCAAGACGAAAAACTGTTTTTT.

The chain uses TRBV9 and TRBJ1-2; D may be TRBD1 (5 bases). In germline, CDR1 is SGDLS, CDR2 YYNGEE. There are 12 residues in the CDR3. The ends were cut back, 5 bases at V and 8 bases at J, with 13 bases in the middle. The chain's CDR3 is CASSDRSGGYTF. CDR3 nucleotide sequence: TGTGCCAGCAGTGACAGATCGGGAGGCTACACCTTC.

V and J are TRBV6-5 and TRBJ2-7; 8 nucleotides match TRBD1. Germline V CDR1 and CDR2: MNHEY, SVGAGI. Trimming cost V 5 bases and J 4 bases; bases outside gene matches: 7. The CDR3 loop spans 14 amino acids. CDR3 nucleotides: TGTGCCAGCAGTGCAAGACAGGGGAGGTACGAGCAGTACTTC. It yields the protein CASSARQGRYEQYF.

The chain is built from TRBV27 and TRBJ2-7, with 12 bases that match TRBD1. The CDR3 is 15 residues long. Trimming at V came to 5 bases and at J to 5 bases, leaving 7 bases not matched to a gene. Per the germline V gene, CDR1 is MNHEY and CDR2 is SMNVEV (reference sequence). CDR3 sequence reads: CASSRDRGRLNEQYF. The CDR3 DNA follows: TGTGCCAGCAGTAGGGACAGGGGGCGCCTAAACGAGCAGTACTTC.

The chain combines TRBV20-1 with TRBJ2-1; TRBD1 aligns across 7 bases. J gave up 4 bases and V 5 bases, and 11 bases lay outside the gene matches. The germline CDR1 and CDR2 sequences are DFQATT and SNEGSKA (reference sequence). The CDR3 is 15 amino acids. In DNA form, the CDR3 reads TGCAGTGCTGGGGACCGGGACAGATCTTACAATGAGCAGTTCTTC. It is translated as CSAGDRDRSYNEQFF.

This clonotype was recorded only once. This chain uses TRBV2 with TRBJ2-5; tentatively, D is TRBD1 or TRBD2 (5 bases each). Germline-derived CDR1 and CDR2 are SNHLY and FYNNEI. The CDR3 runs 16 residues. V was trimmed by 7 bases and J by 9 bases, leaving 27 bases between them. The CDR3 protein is CASMGTGPNGGVAQYF. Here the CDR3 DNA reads TGTGCCAGCATGGGAACGGGACCCAATGGGGGAGTGGCCCAGTACTTC.

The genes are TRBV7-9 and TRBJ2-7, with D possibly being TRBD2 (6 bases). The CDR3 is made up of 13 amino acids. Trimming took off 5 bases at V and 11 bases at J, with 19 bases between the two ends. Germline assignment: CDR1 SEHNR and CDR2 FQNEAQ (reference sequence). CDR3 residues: CASSAPEGPHKYF. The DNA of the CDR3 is TGTGCCAGCAGCGCCCCGGAGGGCCCTCATAAGTACTTC.

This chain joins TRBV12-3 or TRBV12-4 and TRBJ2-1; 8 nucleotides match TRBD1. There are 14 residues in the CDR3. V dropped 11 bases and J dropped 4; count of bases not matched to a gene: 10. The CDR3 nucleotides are TGTGCCGGCTCGCAGGGGGCAGAGTACAATGAGCAGTTCTTC. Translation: CAGSQGAEYNEQFF.

The CDR3 protein is CASSWDFYTGELFF. The CDR3 DNA reads TGTGCCAGCAGTTGGGACTTCTACACCGGGGAGCTGTTTTTT. The V call is TRBV27, the J call TRBJ2-2; tentatively, D is TRBD2 (6 bases). The CDR3 spans 14 residues. V was cut by 4 bases and J by 3 bases, with 9 bases left in between. The germline V gene encodes CDR1 MNHEY and CDR2 SMNVEV (reference sequence).

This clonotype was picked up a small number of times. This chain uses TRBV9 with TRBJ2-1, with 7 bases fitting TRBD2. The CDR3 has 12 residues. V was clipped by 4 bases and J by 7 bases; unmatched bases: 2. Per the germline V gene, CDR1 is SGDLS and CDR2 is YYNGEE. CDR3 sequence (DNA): TGTGCCAGCAGCCCGCGGGAGAATGAGCAGTTCTTC. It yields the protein CASSPRENEQFF.

CDR3 sequence: CASSKSLQGDYGYTF. Here the CDR3 DNA reads TGTGCCAGCAGCAAATCGCTCCAGGGGGACTATGGCTACACCTTC. This chain joins TRBV21-1 and TRBJ1-2; the table's D gene call, TRBD1, was not cross checked with the DNA. TRBV21-1 is reported as a pseudogene. This CDR3 region has 15 residues.

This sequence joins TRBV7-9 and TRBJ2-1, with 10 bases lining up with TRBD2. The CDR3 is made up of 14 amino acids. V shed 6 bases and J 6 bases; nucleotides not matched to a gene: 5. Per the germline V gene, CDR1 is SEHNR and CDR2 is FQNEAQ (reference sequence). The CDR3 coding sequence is TGTGCCAGCAGAGGTAGCGGGGGGCGCAATGAGCAGTTCTTC. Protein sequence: CASRGSGGRNEQFF. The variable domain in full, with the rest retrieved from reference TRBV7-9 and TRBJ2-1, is DTGVSQNPRHKITKRGQNVTFRCDPISEHNRLYWYRQTLGQGPEFLTYFQNEAQLEKSRLLSDRFSAERPKGSFSTLEIQRTEQGDSAMYLCASRGSGGRNEQFFGPGTRLTVL.

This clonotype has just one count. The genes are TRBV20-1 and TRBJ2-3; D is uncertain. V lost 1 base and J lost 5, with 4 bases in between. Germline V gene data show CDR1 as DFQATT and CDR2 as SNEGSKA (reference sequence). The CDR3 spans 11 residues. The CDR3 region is CSARVGDTQYF. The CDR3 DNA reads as TGCAGTGCTAGAGTGGGAGATACGCAGTATTTT.

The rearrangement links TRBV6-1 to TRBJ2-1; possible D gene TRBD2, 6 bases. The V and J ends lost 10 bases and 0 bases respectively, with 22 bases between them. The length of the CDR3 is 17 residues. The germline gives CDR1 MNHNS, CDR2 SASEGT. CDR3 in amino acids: CAILGPGVRNSYNEQFF. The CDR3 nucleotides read TGTGCCATCCTAGGTCCGGGGGTCCGGAACTCCTACAATGAGCAGTTCTTC.